This T cell receptor beta chain stems from a study of blood T cells in healthy people across ages. The CDR3 is 15 amino acids. From germline, CDR1 is MDHEN and CDR2 SYDVKM. Next came a second PCR, run for about 7 to 11 cycles, which used a sample-barcoded 5' primer along with a J-beta primer mix. Via MiXCR, TCRdb re-called the 5' RACE reads, giving one row per CDR3 protein. The sample shows some 1.7 million distinct CDR3 sequences, 28% of them seen only once. Comments on this clonotype: The germline gene is not matched at one end of the junction; a read error may be the cause.

This chain links TRBV28 with TRBJ1-4, with D possibly being TRBD1 (6 bases). The source material was blood. This TCR was sampled from a woman aged 25 to 39 in good health. This chain's CDR3 is CAGSTVGGVQEKLFF. The CDR3, as DNA: TGTGCCGGCAGTACTGTAGGGGGGGTACAGGAAAAACTGTTTTTT.